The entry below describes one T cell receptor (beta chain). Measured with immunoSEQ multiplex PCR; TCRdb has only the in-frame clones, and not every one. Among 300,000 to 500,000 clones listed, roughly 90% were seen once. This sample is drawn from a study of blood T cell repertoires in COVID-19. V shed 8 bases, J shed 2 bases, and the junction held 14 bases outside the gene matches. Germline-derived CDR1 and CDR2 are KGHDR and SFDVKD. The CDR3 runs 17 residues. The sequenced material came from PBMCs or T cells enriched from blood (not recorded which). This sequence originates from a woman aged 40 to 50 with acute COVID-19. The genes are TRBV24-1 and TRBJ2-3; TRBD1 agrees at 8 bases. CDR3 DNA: TGTGCCACCATCACCCGCGAGACAGGGGTAGACACAGATACGCAGTATTTT. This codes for CATITRETGVDTDTQYF.